This T cell receptor beta chain comes out of a study of blood T cells in healthy people across ages. The authors drew 8.5 to 10 milliliters of peripheral blood from each donor. At least 5 micrograms of total RNA were extracted per sample. The study's findings and limits: Among T cells, TCR beta diversity per million cells dropped roughly linearly as age rose.

The use of a sample-barcoded 5' primer and a J-beta primer mix characterized a second PCR of about 6 to 11 cycles. TCRdb analysed the 5' RACE reads with MiXCR anew, one entry per CDR3 protein. The sample records about 760,000 distinct CDR3 sequences, more than 50% being singletons. V lost 1 base and J lost 5; bases outside the gene matches: 7. This CDR3 region has 15 residues. Germline assignment: CDR1 SGHRS and CDR2 YFSETQ. About this clonotype: Antigen specificity is unknown.

The J gene is TRBJ2-7, the V gene TRBV5-1; 9 positions match TRBD1. The receptor was derived from a man aged 40-50 years in good health. Sequencing input: blood. CDR3: CASSLSGTGSDEQYF. CDR3 in DNA: TGCGCCAGCAGCTTGTCCGGGACAGGGTCGGACGAGCAGTACTTC.